The subject of this entry is one T cell receptor (beta chain). This sample is part of a study of technical replicates of blood from a handful of donors. The CDR3 consists of 15 residues. The germline gives CDR1 SGHVS, CDR2 FQNEAQ. V shed 0 bases and J shed 3 bases, with 12 bases lying between them. The method was immunoSEQ multiplex PCR; TCRdb's version includes in-frame clones alone and lacks a portion of them. The table records about 81,000 clones, 85% to 95% of them present only once. The receptor's source is a human donor in good health. V is TRBV7-8 and J is TRBJ2-7, with D tentatively TRBD1 (7 bases). Sequenced material: T cells isolated from PBMCs. The CDR3 loop is CASSLAGTAGYEQYF. The CDR3 nucleotides are TGTGCCAGCAGCTTAGCAGGGACAGCGGGCTACGAGCAGTACTTC.